The 20 T cell receptor beta chains given below trace back to one sample, sequenced in a study of blood T cell repertoires in COVID-19. Sequenced by immunoSEQ multiplex PCR; TCRdb stores in-frame clones only, minus some. The table includes under 450,000 clones, about four fifths detected once. The sequenced material came from PBMCs or T cells enriched from blood (not recorded which). Receptors originate from a woman aged 50 to 60 who had recovered from COVID-19.

This clone was observed once. This chain uses TRBV5-1 with TRBJ1-6; the D is unclear. V was cut by 7 bases and J by 8 bases, with 22 bases left in between. The germline V gene encodes CDR1 SGHRS and CDR2 YFSETQ. The CDR3 contains 16 residues. The chain's CDR3 is CASSPASELIHSPLHF. The CDR3 region has the DNA TGCGCCAGCTCCCCAGCCAGCGAGCTGATCCATTCACCCCTCCACTTT.

The V call is TRBV4-3, the J call TRBJ1-3; D unresolved. The CDR3 spans 15 residues. CDR1 is LGHNA, CDR2 YSLEER, per germline. Trimming shortened V by 4 bases and J by 0 bases, and 10 bases separated the two germline ends. The DNA of the CDR3 is TGCGCCAGCAGCCTCCATCGGGGCTCTGGAAACACCATATATTTT. It is translated as CASSLHRGSGNTIYF.

The chain employs TRBV7-9 and TRBJ2-1, with D unclear. V lost 2 bases to trimming and J lost 8 bases, with 13 bases between them. Germline loops: CDR1 SEHNR, CDR2 FQNEAQ (reference sequence). This CDR3 has 14 amino acids. The CDR3 loop reads CASSLLPRWDEQFF. Here the CDR3 DNA reads TGTGCCAGCAGCTTATTGCCTAGGTGGGATGAGCAGTTCTTC.

The chain combines TRBV5-4 with TRBJ2-1; D ambiguous. The germline V gene has CDR1 SGHNT and CDR2 YYREEE (reference sequence). This CDR3 spans 14 amino acids. V lost 2 bases to trimming and J lost 7 bases, with 13 bases between them. CDR3 protein: CASSFSPINNEQFF. The DNA of the CDR3 is TGTGCCAGCAGCTTCTCCCCTATTAATAATGAGCAGTTCTTC.

The rearrangement joins TRBV6-2 or TRBV6-3 to TRBJ1-2, with D tentatively TRBD1 (6 bases). Germline V gene sequence: CDR1 MNHEY, CDR2 SVGEGT. CDR3 length: 13 amino acids. Trimming took off 5 bases at V and 5 bases at J, with 12 bases between the two ends. The CDR3, as DNA: TGTGCCAGCAGTCCCTTACAGGGATATGGCTACACCTTC. It translates to CASSPLQGYGYTF.

The chain joins TRBV5-1 to TRBJ2-5; TRBD1 matches at 8 bases. The CDR3 has 14 residues. The germline CDR1 and CDR2 sequences are SGHRS and YFSETQ. Trimming cost V 1 base and J 5 bases; bases outside gene matches: 4. The CDR3 sequence is CASSLSGGVETQYF. The CDR3 DNA follows: TGCGCCAGCAGCTTGTCAGGGGGCGTCGAGACCCAGTACTTC.

Points on this clone: The same CDR3 also results from other DNA sequences found in this sample. This chain joins TRBV7-2 and TRBJ1-2; the D is unclear. The V gene's germline CDR1 is SGHTA and CDR2 FQGNSA. The CDR3 totals 14 residues. The ends were cut back, 8 bases at V and 0 bases at J, with 13 bases in the middle. The CDR3 reads CASREGGSNYGYTF. As DNA, the CDR3 is TGTGCCAGCCGGGAGGGAGGGTCTAACTATGGCTACACCTTC.

This clone was recorded many times. This rearrangement joins TRBV9 to TRBJ1-1; possible D gene TRBD1, 5 bases. The CDR3 runs 14 residues. The V end was cut by 1 base, the J end by 7 bases, with 14 bases between. Germline CDR1 reads SGDLS; CDR2 reads YYNGEE. This CDR3 reads CASSVSLLQGEAFF. CDR3 DNA sequence: TGTGCCAGCAGCGTATCTTTGTTGCAGGGTGAAGCTTTCTTT.

CDR3 sequence (DNA): TGTGCCAGTACCCCGCGGGAGCGGCATTACAATGAGCAGTTCTTC. It is translated as CASTPRERHYNEQFF. This chain joins TRBV19 and TRBJ2-1; 7 nucleotides align to TRBD2. Per the germline V gene, CDR1 is LNHDA and CDR2 is SQIVND (reference sequence). The CDR3 has 15 residues. With 7 bases clipped from V and 4 bases from J, the junction kept 10 bases outside the gene matches.

This chain joins TRBV6-5 and TRBJ2-2, with D perhaps TRBD1 (5 bases). V shed 7 bases and J shed 5 bases, with 14 bases lying between them. Per germline, CDR1 MNHEY and CDR2 SVGAGI. CDR3 size: 14 residues. DNA for the CDR3: TGTGCCAGCAAACGCCGTACAGGAACCGGGGAGCTGTTTTTT. It encodes CASKRRTGTGELFF.

The J gene is TRBJ1-6, the V gene TRBV14; no clear D. The CDR3 covers 16 residues. Per the germline V gene, CDR1 is SGHDN and CDR2 is FVKESK. V gave up 1 base and J gave up 6 bases, with 13 bases separating them. CDR3 sequence: CASSQGASLPNSPLHF. For the CDR3, the DNA is TGTGCCAGCAGCCAAGGGGCTTCCCTACCTAATTCACCCCTCCACTTT.

The chain carries TRBV5-1 and TRBJ1-1, with 9 nucleotides matching TRBD1. Germline V CDR1 and CDR2: SGHRS, YFSETQ. Trimming took 4 bases from V and 9 from J; bases not matched to a gene: 13. This CDR3 comprises 15 residues. The CDR3 is CASSIDGGDRAQAFF. Here the CDR3 DNA reads TGCGCCAGCAGCATCGATGGGGGGGACAGGGCCCAAGCTTTCTTT.

The gene calls are TRBV7-8 and TRBJ1-5, with D unresolved. Deletions cut 1 base from V and 6 bases from J, with 7 bases between. The CDR3 is 13 residues long. Germline V gene lookup returns CDR1 SGHVS and CDR2 FQNEAQ. CDR3 DNA sequence: TGTGCCAGCAGCTTAGAGGAGGGTCAGCCCCAGCATTTT. Protein: CASSLEEGQPQHF.

This clone was seen only once. The chain links TRBV3-1 (or the pseudogene TRBV3-2) to TRBJ1-5; possibly TRBD1 for D (5 bases). Germline values: CDR1 LGHDT, CDR2 YNNKEL (reference sequence). The germline V and J ends were trimmed by 1 base and 9 bases, with 10 bases remaining between them. The CDR3 sequence is 13 residues long. The CDR3 reads CASSQVSGVPQHF. CDR3 nucleotide sequence: TGTGCCAGCAGCCAAGTTTCGGGGGTGCCCCAGCATTTT.

About this clone itself: A read error may produce the germline difference seen at one junction end. This chain joins TRBV29-1 and TRBJ2-5; the match to TRBD1 covers 7 bases. The CDR3 runs to 12 residues. CDR1 and CDR2 (germline): SQVTM, ANQGSEA. CDR3 sequence: CSVGLTGTLWHF. The CDR3 DNA follows: TGCAGCGTTGGTCTGACAGGGACCCTATGGCACTTC.

The chain employs TRBV18 and TRBJ1-1; D is ambiguous. The V and J ends lost 5 bases and 2 bases respectively, with 9 bases between them. Per the germline V gene, CDR1 is KGHSH and CDR2 is LQKENI. There are 13 residues in the CDR3. The CDR3 bases are TGTGCCAGCTCATCAGAATTAAACACTGAAGCTTTCTTT. Translated, it gives CASSSELNTEAFF.

The table lists this clone with a few counts. The rearrangement uses TRBV6-5 and TRBJ1-5, with D perhaps TRBD1 (5 bases). Germline CDR1 reads MNHEY; CDR2 reads SVGAGI. The CDR3 contains 13 residues. The ends were cut back, 8 bases at V and 4 bases at J, with 12 bases in the middle. The CDR3 reads CASRMGGNQPQHF. CDR3 DNA: TGTGCCAGCCGCATGGGGGGAAATCAGCCCCAGCATTTT.

This chain uses TRBV14 with TRBJ1-1, with TRBD1 matching 9 bases. This CDR3 has 15 residues. CDR1 and CDR2 (germline): SGHDN, FVKESK. Germline trimming cut 2 bases from V and 1 base from J; bases unmatched to any gene: 2. In DNA, the CDR3 is TGTGCCAGCAGCCAAACGGGACAGGGGAACACTGAAGCTTTCTTT. The encoded protein is CASSQTGQGNTEAFF. Supplemented by reference TRBV14 and TRBJ1-1, the full variable domain reads EAGVTQFPSHSVIEKGQTVTLRCDPISGHDNLYWYRRVMGKEIKFLLHFVKESKQDESGMPNNRFLAERTGGTYSTLKVQPAELEDSGVYFCASSQTGQGNTEAFFGQGTRLTVV.

This chain links TRBV30 with TRBJ1-3, with a tentative D call TRBD1 (5 bases). Germline loops: CDR1 GTSNPN, CDR2 SVGIG (reference sequence). V was shortened by 5 bases and J by 2 bases, with 16 bases between the two germline ends. The CDR3 consists of 15 residues. This chain's CDR3 is CAWGNSGGTGNTIYF. The CDR3 DNA sequence: TGTGCCTGGGGCAACTCGGGGGGAACTGGAAACACCATATATTTT.

This rearrangement joins TRBV9 to TRBJ2-2; D call uncertain. The germline V gene has CDR1 SGDLS and CDR2 YYNGEE. Trimming cost V 4 bases and J 7 bases, with 17 bases left between them. This CDR3 has 15 residues. CDR3 in DNA: TGTGCCAGCAGCCCCCGAGTAGAGAGGAGCGGGGAGCTGTTTTTT. It codes for CASSPRVERSGELFF.